The 19 T cell receptor beta chains below come from one sample, sequenced in a study of blood T cell repertoires in COVID-19. Clones were sequenced by immunoSEQ multiplex PCR, and TCRdb holds only the in-frame ones, with some missing. Of some 70,000 clones in the sample, 80% to 90% were seen once. The sample was peripheral blood. The receptors were gathered from an older woman with acute or convalescent COVID-19.

The chain links TRBV19 to TRBJ2-3; perhaps TRBD2 as D (6 bases). There are 18 residues in the CDR3. Germline CDR1 is LNHDA and CDR2 is SQIVND (reference sequence). V lost 8 bases and J lost 1, with 25 bases in between. The CDR3, as DNA: TGTGCCAGTTCTCCTCGACTAGTCGCCCTAGTTGGCACAGATACGCAGTATTTT. Amino acid sequence: CASSPRLVALVGTDTQYF. Full variable domain (rest looked up from reference TRBV19 and TRBJ2-3): DGGITQSPKYLFRKEGQNVTLSCEQNLNHDAMYWYRQDPGQGLRLIYYSQIVNDFQKGDIAEGYSVSREKKESFPLTVTSAQKNPTAFYLCASSPRLVALVGTDTQYFGPGTRLTVL.

This chain joins TRBV28 and TRBJ2-1; tentatively, D is TRBD2 (5 bases). The germline V gene encodes CDR1 MDHEN and CDR2 SYDVKM. V was clipped by 4 bases and J by 0 bases, with 10 bases between them. The CDR3 has 15 amino acids. The CDR3 DNA reads as TGTGCCAGCAGTTCATTAGGGAGCTCCTACAATGAGCAGTTCTTC. Its translation: CASSSLGSSYNEQFF.

This chain links TRBV10-3 with TRBJ1-1; D is unclear. The CDR3 spans 13 residues. CDR1 ENHRY and CDR2 SYGVKD come from the germline V gene. V lost 6 bases and J lost 0, with 8 bases in between. The chain's CDR3 is CAIRLTVNTEAFF. The CDR3, as DNA: TGTGCCATCAGGTTAACAGTGAACACTGAAGCTTTCTTT.

This chain uses TRBV7-2 with TRBJ2-7, with 16 bases aligning to TRBD2. CDR3 length: 16 residues. V dropped 5 bases and J dropped 6; count of bases not matched to a gene: 7. The germline V gene encodes CDR1 SGHTA and CDR2 FQGNSA. This CDR3 reads CASSPPGLAGGVEQYF. As DNA, the CDR3 is TGTGCCAGCAGCCCACCGGGACTAGCGGGGGGGGTCGAGCAGTACTTC.

The gene calls are TRBV27 and TRBJ1-5, with D possibly matching TRBD1 (6 bases). Trimming shortened V by 6 bases and J by 3 bases, and 15 bases separated the two germline ends. The CDR3 totals 15 residues. CDR1 and CDR2 from the germline V gene are MNHEY and SMNVEV (reference sequence). DNA of the CDR3: TGTGCCAGCAGATCCGCAGGGGTGGCCAATCAGCCCCAGCATTTT. It yields the protein CASRSAGVANQPQHF.

This clone was observed once. The chain uses TRBV30 and TRBJ2-2; D unclear. In germline, CDR1 is GTSNPN, CDR2 SVGIG (reference sequence). The V end lost 5 bases, the J end lost 3 bases, and 10 bases lay between the germline ends. There are 13 residues in the CDR3. The CDR3 nucleotides are TGTGCCTGGTCTAGAAGCTACACCGGGGAGCTGTTTTTT. Protein: CAWSRSYTGELFF.

The CDR3 is CASSLKAGGGTDTQYF. The CDR3 DNA is TGTGCCAGCAGCCTTAAAGCGGGAGGTGGCACAGATACGCAGTATTTT. The chain recombines TRBV3-1 (or the pseudogene TRBV3-2) with TRBJ2-3, with TRBD2 identical over 9 bases. Germline-derived CDR1 and CDR2 are LGHDT and YNNKEL (reference sequence). This CDR3 comprises 16 residues. J lost 1 base, V lost 4 bases, and 6 bases had no gene match.

In nucleotides, the CDR3 is TGCAGCGGCAGACTAGCGGATAGCTCCTACAATGAGCAGTTCTTC. This encodes CSGRLADSSYNEQFF. V gene TRBV29-1 combines with J gene TRBJ2-1, with 9 bases that match TRBD2. This CDR3 contains 15 residues. Germline trimming cut 7 bases from V and 0 bases from J; bases unmatched to any gene: 7. Germline CDR1 and CDR2: SQVTM and ANQGSEA.

The CDR3 loop is CATSETSGTTDTQYF. CDR3 bases: TGTGCCACCAGTGAAACTAGCGGGACGACAGATACGCAGTATTTT. The rearrangement links TRBV24-1 to TRBJ2-3; 10 bases are a match to TRBD2. Germline-derived CDR1 and CDR2 are KGHDR and SFDVKD. The CDR3 loop spans 15 amino acids. Unmatched junction bases numbered 3, after V lost 4 bases and J lost 3 bases.

The chain links TRBV4-1 to TRBJ1-2; 7 bases are a match to TRBD1. This CDR3 is 15 amino acids long. V trimming: 2 bases; J trimming: 3 bases; junction bases outside the gene matches: 6. CDR1 and CDR2 from the germline V gene are MGHRA and YSYEKL. The CDR3 reads CASSQLARGDYGYTF. The CDR3 DNA reads TGCGCCAGCAGCCAATTGGCCAGGGGGGACTATGGCTACACCTTC.

This clone was observed a single time. The chain employs TRBV29-1 and TRBJ1-1; no definite D call. The V and J ends lost 6 bases and 3 bases respectively, with 14 bases between them. This CDR3 comprises 13 residues. CDR1 is SQVTM, CDR2 ANQGSEA, per germline. This CDR3 is CSVRQDGDTEAFF. The CDR3, as DNA: TGCAGCGTGCGACAAGACGGGGACACTGAAGCTTTCTTT.

V and J are TRBV6-5 and TRBJ1-2; TRBD1 is a possible D gene (6 bases). This CDR3 comprises 13 residues. Between the trimmed V and J ends, which lost 6 bases and 5 bases, there was a span of 13 bases. CDR1 and CDR2 from the germline V gene are MNHEY and SVGAGI. The CDR3 is CASSRQEKYGYTF. The CDR3 DNA reads as TGTGCCAGCAGCCGACAGGAGAAATATGGCTACACCTTC.

This clone has only a few counts. This chain connects TRBV28 to TRBJ1-2; possible D gene TRBD1, 6 bases. The CDR3 length is 16 residues. Between the trimmed V and J ends, which lost 5 bases and 6 bases, there was a span of 22 bases. Germline V lookup: CDR1 MDHEN, CDR2 SYDVKM. CDR3 amino acids: CASSQLGGQTYHGYTF. For the CDR3, the DNA is TGTGCCAGCAGTCAACTAGGAGGACAGACTTATCATGGCTACACCTTC.

This clone came up a few times. The V gene is TRBV28, the J gene TRBJ1-4; 8 nucleotides line up with TRBD1. The CDR3 contains 15 residues. Germline assignment: CDR1 MDHEN and CDR2 SYDVKM. V shed 0 bases and J 8 bases; nucleotides not matched to a gene: 5. The CDR3 region has the DNA TGTGCCAGCAGTTTATGGGCAGGGGGCTCCGAAAAACTGTTTTTT. It is translated as CASSLWAGGSEKLFF.

This clone came up a few times. The chain joins TRBV20-1 to TRBJ1-2, with D maybe TRBD1 (5 bases). V was shortened by 3 bases and J by 4 bases, with 9 bases between the two germline ends. Germline V gene data show CDR1 as DFQATT and CDR2 as SNEGSKA (reference sequence). This CDR3 has 12 amino acids. Here the CDR3 reads CSASEGPYGYTF. Written as DNA, the CDR3 is TGCAGTGCTAGTGAGGGGCCCTATGGCTACACCTTC.

V is TRBV28 and J is TRBJ1-1; 8 bases fit TRBD1. Looked up from germline, CDR1 is MDHEN and CDR2 is SYDVKM. This CDR3 has 16 amino acids. The J segment lost 1 base and the V segment lost 5 bases, leaving 9 bases of the junction unmatched. The CDR3 reads CASSPWSGTGNTEAFF. CDR3 nucleotide sequence: TGTGCCAGCAGTCCATGGTCTGGGACAGGGAACACTGAAGCTTTCTTT.

The chain has TRBV11-2 and TRBJ1-1; TRBD1 agrees at 7 bases. The germline V gene encodes CDR1 SGHAT and CDR2 FQNNGV. The CDR3 is made up of 12 amino acids. J gave up 6 bases and V 5 bases, and 3 bases lay outside the gene matches. CDR3 sequence: CASSAQGAEAFF. The CDR3, as DNA: TGTGCCAGCAGCGCCCAGGGGGCTGAAGCTTTCTTT.

The chain links TRBV30 to TRBJ2-7, with D tentatively TRBD2 (6 bases). V gave up 2 bases and J gave up 0 bases, with 14 bases separating them. CDR3 size: 15 residues. Germline CDR1 reads GTSNPN; CDR2 reads SVGIG (reference sequence). The CDR3 sequence is CAWSPGGTASYEQYF. The CDR3 DNA sequence: TGTGCCTGGAGTCCCGGCGGGACGGCCTCCTACGAGCAGTACTTC.

The V gene is TRBV28, the J gene TRBJ2-1, with TRBD2 matching over 8 bases. Germline V CDR1 and CDR2: MDHEN, SYDVKM. The CDR3 sequence is 15 residues long. The ends lost 7 bases at V and 7 bases at J; junction bases unmatched: 12. The CDR3 nucleotides are TGTGCCAGCAAGAGAAGGACTAGCAATGGAAATGAGCAGTTCTTC. This translates into CASKRRTSNGNEQFF.